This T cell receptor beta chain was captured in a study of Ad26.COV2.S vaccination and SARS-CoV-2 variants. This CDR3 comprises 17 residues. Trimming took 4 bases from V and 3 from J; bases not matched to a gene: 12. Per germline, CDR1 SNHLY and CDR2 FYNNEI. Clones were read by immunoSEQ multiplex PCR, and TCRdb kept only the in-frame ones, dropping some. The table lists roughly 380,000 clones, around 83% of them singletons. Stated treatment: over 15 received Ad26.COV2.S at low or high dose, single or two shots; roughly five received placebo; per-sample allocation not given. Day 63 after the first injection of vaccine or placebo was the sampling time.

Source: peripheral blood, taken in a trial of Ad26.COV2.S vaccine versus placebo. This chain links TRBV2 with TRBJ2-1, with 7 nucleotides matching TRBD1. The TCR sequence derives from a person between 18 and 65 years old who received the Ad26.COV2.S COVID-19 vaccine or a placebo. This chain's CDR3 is CASSGETGTVNYNEQFF. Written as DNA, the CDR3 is TGTGCCAGCAGTGGGGAAACCGGGACAGTGAACTACAATGAGCAGTTCTTC.